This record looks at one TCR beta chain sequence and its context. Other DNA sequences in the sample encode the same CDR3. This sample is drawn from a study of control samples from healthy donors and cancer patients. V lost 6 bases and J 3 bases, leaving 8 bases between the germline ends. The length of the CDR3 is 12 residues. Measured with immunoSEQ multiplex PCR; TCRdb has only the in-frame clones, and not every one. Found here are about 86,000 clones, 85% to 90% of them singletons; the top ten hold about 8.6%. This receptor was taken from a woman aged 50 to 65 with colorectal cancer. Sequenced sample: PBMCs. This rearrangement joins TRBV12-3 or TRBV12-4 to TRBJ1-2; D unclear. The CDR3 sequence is CASSPGDYGYTF. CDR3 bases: TGTGCCAGCAGCCCGGGAGACTATGGCTACACCTTC.